A selection of T cell receptor beta chains follows, all from one sample in a study of vaccination and CD4 T cells after COVID-19. The antigens these receptors bind are not known. One entry per CDR3 protein, called by TCRdb with MiXCR from the PCR reads. The profile shows 13,000 or so distinct CDR3 sequences, under 75% of them singletons. The sequenced material came from CD4+ T cells from blood, cultured in vitro. The source is a human donor who had recovered from COVID-19. The CDR3 runs from the conserved cysteine through the conserved F or W. A D gene is named only where the DNA matches it firmly. For some rows the clone size is stated as once, few or many, or as a class when expanded; others skip it.

V	J	size	D	DNA	CDR3
TRBV3-1	TRBJ1-2	NA	TRBD1	TGTGCCAGCAGCCAGGGTACAGGGGCTGGTGGCTACACCTTC	CASSQGTGAGGYTF
TRBV27	TRBJ2-7	NA	TRBD1	TGTGCCAGCAGTCCGGGTGGACAGGCCCTAACCTACGAGCAGTACTTC	CASSPGGQALTYEQYF
TRBV24-1	TRBJ2-5	once	NA	TGTGCCACCAGTGACGGTCAGGGGAGAGTGCGCGAGACCCAGTACTTC	CATSDGQGRVRETQYF
TRBV7-2	TRBJ2-7	NA	NA	TGTGCCAGCAGCCCAGGAGCTTCCTACGAGCAGTACTTC	CASSPGASYEQYF
TRBV19	TRBJ1-2	NA	NA	TGTGCCAGTAGTTACAAGGCCTGGGATGGCTACACCTTC	CASSYKAWDGYTF
TRBV5-1	TRBJ1-2	NA	NA	TGCGCCAGCAGCTCGAGGGGGGGATCGGATGGCTACACCTTC	CASSSRGGSDGYTF
TRBV20-1	TRBJ2-2	NA	NA	TGCAGTGCGCTCGGGGGTTACACCGGGGAGCTGTTTTTT	CSALGGYTGELFF
TRBV5-4	TRBJ1-2	NA	NA	TGTGCCAGCAGCTTAATGGGACACCCCCCTGCTAACTATGGCTACACCTTC	CASSLMGHPPANYGYTF
TRBV12-3/TRBV12-4	TRBJ2-2	NA	NA	TGTGCCAGCTCCCCGGGAGAGGGGAGCACCGGGGAGCTGTTTTTT	CASSPGEGSTGELFF
TRBV2	TRBJ1-1	few	NA	TGTGCCAGCAGTCTGACCTCCCCGGACACTGAAGCTTTCTTT	CASSLTSPDTEAFF
TRBV2	TRBJ1-5	NA	TRBD1	TGTGCCAGCAGACTTACCCGGACAGGGAGTAGCAATCAGCCCCAGCATTTT	CASRLTRTGSSNQPQHF
TRBV5-4	TRBJ1-2	NA	NA	TGTGCCAGCAGCTACCAAGGACAGAGCTATGGCTACACCTTC	CASSYQGQSYGYTF
TRBV6-1	TRBJ1-5	few	NA	TGTGCCAGCAGTGAAACTGGGAATCAGCCCCAGCATTTT	CASSETGNQPQHF
TRBV11-3	TRBJ2-3	NA	TRBD1	TGTGCCAGCAGCTTCCTCCCCGGGACAGGGGGTTCGGATACGCAGTATTTT	CASSFLPGTGGSDTQYF
TRBV7-3	TRBJ2-3	NA	NA	TGTGCCAGCAGTGCCGACACAGATACGCAGTATTTT	CASSADTDTQYF
TRBV20-1	TRBJ1-2	NA	NA	TGCAGTGCTAGAGAAGGGGAGCACAAAACCTCGACTAACTATGGCTACACCTTC	CSAREGEHKTSTNYGYTF
TRBV6-1	TRBJ2-5	few	TRBD1	TGTGCCAGCAGTGACCATCGGACAGGGAGTCGGTACTTC	CASSDHRTGSRYF
TRBV7-8	TRBJ1-1	NA	NA	TGTGCCAGCAGCTTTCTTCAACGGGAGGGGGCTTTCTTT	CASSFLQREGAFF
TRBV12-5	TRBJ2-5	NA	NA	TGTGCTAGTGGGGACGGGACCTCCTGGGAGACCCAGTACTTC	CASGDGTSWETQYF